This T cell receptor (beta chain) derives from a study of patients and donors after allogeneic stem cell transplantation. TCRdb analysed the RT-PCR reads with MiXCR anew, one entry per CDR3 protein. The sample holds a few hundred thousand distinct CDR3 sequences; over 12% are singletons and the top ten take around 10%. The receptor was isolated from a human donor who was either an allogeneic HSCT recipient or a stem cell or donor lymphocyte infusion donor (not recorded which). It is not recorded whose cells these are; they may come from a transplant donor. The specimen was blood, either unsorted or a sorted T cell fraction (not recorded which).

The DNA for the CDR3 is TGTGCCAGCAGCTCCCGACTTTACCCGACCCCCACAGATACGCAGTATTTT. It specifies CASSSRLYPTPTDTQYF. This chain links TRBV7-2 with TRBJ2-3; no clear D gene. V was clipped by 4 bases and J by 2 bases, with 19 bases between them. The CDR3 spans 17 residues. Germline CDR1 reads SGHTA; CDR2 reads FQGNSA.